These T cell receptor beta chains were read from a single sample in a study of blood T cell repertoires in COVID-19. Some clones are missing from TCRdb's copy, which holds only in-frame ones; the method was immunoSEQ multiplex PCR. This sample has more than 55,000 clones, with 85% to 90% found just once. Material: peripheral blood. Receptors were obtained from a man in his forties or fifties with active COVID-19. The CDR3 runs from the conserved cysteine through the conserved F or W. Each record gives: V gene, CDR3 length, D gene, J gene, clone size, CDR3 protein, CDR3 DNA. D genes are given only for firm matches. Some rows mark clone size as missing; the rest say once, few, many or name a class of expanded clone.

v_gene: TRBV28; len: 13; d_gene: NA; j_gene: TRBJ2-7; abundance: medium-sized; CDR3aa: CASIDYRTYEQYF; CDR3nt: TGTGCCAGCATCGACTACAGAACCTACGAGCAGTACTTC
v_gene: TRBV4-1; len: 20; d_gene: NA; j_gene: TRBJ2-5; abundance: NA; CDR3aa: CASSRYGWRGQSSSGETQYF; CDR3nt: TGCGCCAGCAGCCGATACGGGTGGCGGGGGCAATCCTCCTCAGGAGAGACCCAGTACTTC
v_gene: TRBV2; len: 15; d_gene: NA; j_gene: TRBJ2-1; abundance: NA; CDR3aa: CASSEIPYLANEQFF; CDR3nt: TGTGCCAGCAGTGAGATTCCTTACCTAGCGAATGAGCAGTTCTTC
v_gene: TRBV4-2; len: 16; d_gene: NA; j_gene: TRBJ1-5; abundance: NA; CDR3aa: CASSQGQDYSNQPQHF; CDR3nt: TGTGCCAGCAGCCAAGGCCAGGATTATAGCAATCAGCCCCAGCATTTT
v_gene: TRBV11-2; len: 16; d_gene: TRBD1; j_gene: TRBJ2-5; abundance: NA; CDR3aa: CASSIGTGGGGETQYF; CDR3nt: TGTGCCAGCAGCATAGGGACAGGAGGAGGTGGAGAGACCCAGTACTTC
v_gene: TRBV18; len: 12; d_gene: TRBD1; j_gene: TRBJ1-1; abundance: NA; CDR3aa: CASSPPGQQAFF; CDR3nt: TGTGCCAGCTCACCACCGGGACAGCAGGCTTTCTTT
v_gene: TRBV7-8; len: 16; d_gene: TRBD1; j_gene: TRBJ2-3; abundance: NA; CDR3aa: CASSLVDRVSTDTQYF; CDR3nt: TGTGCCAGCAGCTTAGTGGACAGGGTGAGCACAGATACGCAGTATTTT
v_gene: TRBV7-9; len: 17; d_gene: TRBD2; j_gene: TRBJ2-1; abundance: NA; CDR3aa: CASSPGDREGPYNEQFF; CDR3nt: TGTGCCAGCAGCCCAGGGGATCGGGAGGGTCCCTACAATGAGCAGTTCTTC
v_gene: TRBV5-8; len: 14; d_gene: NA; j_gene: TRBJ2-7; abundance: NA; CDR3aa: CASSLGDRYYEQYF; CDR3nt: TGTGCCAGCAGCTTGGGCGACAGGTACTACGAGCAGTACTTC
v_gene: TRBV5-1; len: 15; d_gene: NA; j_gene: TRBJ1-1; abundance: NA; CDR3aa: CASSQGRAGNTEAFF; CDR3nt: TGCGCCAGCAGCCAAGGTAGAGCGGGCAACACTGAAGCTTTCTTT
v_gene: TRBV4-3; len: 14; d_gene: TRBD1; j_gene: TRBJ2-1; abundance: NA; CDR3aa: CASSAVTGDNEQFF; CDR3nt: TGCGCCAGCAGCGCGGTGACAGGGGACAATGAGCAGTTCTTC
v_gene: TRBV5-4; len: 15; d_gene: TRBD1; j_gene: TRBJ1-2; abundance: few; CDR3aa: CASSPRDRGTMGYTF; CDR3nt: TGTGCCAGCAGCCCCCGGGACAGGGGTACTATGGGCTACACCTTC
v_gene: TRBV5-1; len: 16; d_gene: TRBD1; j_gene: TRBJ2-7; abundance: once; CDR3aa: CASSLTIGTGRLEQYF; CDR3nt: TGCGCCAGCAGCCTAACGATCGGGACAGGGAGACTCGAGCAGTACTTC
v_gene: TRBV2; len: 16; d_gene: NA; j_gene: TRBJ1-6; abundance: NA; CDR3aa: CASSELRTANNSPLHF; CDR3nt: TGTGCCAGCAGTGAATTACGGACAGCCAATAATTCACCCCTCCACTTT
v_gene: TRBV9; len: 14; d_gene: NA; j_gene: TRBJ2-1; abundance: NA; CDR3aa: CASSLTPSYNEQFF; CDR3nt: TGTGCCAGCAGCCTCACTCCCTCCTACAATGAGCAGTTCTTC
v_gene: TRBV11-3; len: 15; d_gene: NA; j_gene: TRBJ2-3; abundance: once; CDR3aa: CASSNGPGNTDTQYF; CDR3nt: TGTGCCAGCAGCAACGGACCCGGGAACACAGATACGCAGTATTTT
v_gene: TRBV18; len: 18; d_gene: TRBD1; j_gene: TRBJ2-2; abundance: NA; CDR3aa: CASSPLPRTGANTGELFF; CDR3nt: TGTGCCAGCTCACCACTCCCAAGGACAGGGGCGAACACCGGGGAGCTGTTTTTT
v_gene: TRBV7-3; len: 15; d_gene: TRBD2; j_gene: TRBJ2-3; abundance: NA; CDR3aa: CASSLGASGRDTQYF; CDR3nt: TGTGCCAGCAGCTTAGGGGCTAGCGGGAGAGATACGCAGTATTTT
v_gene: TRBV6-5; len: 15; d_gene: TRBD2; j_gene: TRBJ2-5; abundance: NA; CDR3aa: CASSYVGGGQETQYF; CDR3nt: TGTGCCAGCAGTTATGTTGGCGGGGGCCAAGAGACCCAGTACTTC
v_gene: TRBV19; len: 16; d_gene: TRBD2; j_gene: TRBJ2-7; abundance: NA; CDR3aa: CASSIDGEAGLYEQYF; CDR3nt: TGTGCCAGTAGTATAGACGGGGAAGCGGGGCTCTACGAGCAGTACTTC
v_gene: TRBV6-2/TRBV6-3; len: 15; d_gene: NA; j_gene: TRBJ2-2; abundance: NA; CDR3aa: CASSYGGSDTGELFF; CDR3nt: TGTGCCAGCAGTTATGGGGGCTCGGACACCGGGGAGCTGTTTTTT